Sequencing of this T cell receptor (beta chain) was carried out in a study of identical twins. The study, taken as a whole, reports: Among beta out-of-frame sequences, excess sharing between twins appeared weaker. Insertions ran lower in abundant cord blood beta clonotypes, though not in memory repertoires.

TCRdb re-derived calls from the 5' RACE reads in MiXCR, one entry per CDR3 protein. This table has 450,000 or so distinct CDR3 sequences, 11% to 15% appearing once. The CDR3 contains 16 residues. The junction had 8 bases not matched to a gene; V was cut back by 4 bases and J by 3 bases. Germline V lookup: CDR1 SGHAT, CDR2 FQNNGV. Only a few counts were recorded for this clonotype. Its target is not known. Every donor was a healthy Caucasian. Another study also made use of these data, one on yellow fever vaccine responses in identical twins.

This sequence was found in a woman under 30 in good health. Sequencing used CD4+ T cells sorted from blood. The rearrangement links TRBV11-2 to TRBJ2-1; TRBD2 aligns across 8 bases. CDR3 residues: CASSSQGSGSYNEQFF. The CDR3 DNA reads as TGTGCCAGCAGCTCCCAAGGGAGCGGGAGCTACAATGAGCAGTTCTTC.